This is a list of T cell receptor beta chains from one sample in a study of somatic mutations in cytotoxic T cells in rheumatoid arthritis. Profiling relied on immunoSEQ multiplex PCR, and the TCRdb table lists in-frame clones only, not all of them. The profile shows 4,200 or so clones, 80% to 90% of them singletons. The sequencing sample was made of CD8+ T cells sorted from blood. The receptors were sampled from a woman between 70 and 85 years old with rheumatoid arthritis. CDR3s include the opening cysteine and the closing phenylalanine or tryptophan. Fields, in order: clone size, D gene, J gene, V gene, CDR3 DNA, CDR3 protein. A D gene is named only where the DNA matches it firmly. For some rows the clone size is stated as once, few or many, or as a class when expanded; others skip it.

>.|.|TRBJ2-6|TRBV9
TGTGCCAGCAGCGCGACGGGGTCTGGGGCCAACGTCCTGACTTTC
CASSATGSGANVLTF
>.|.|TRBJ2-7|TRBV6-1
TGTGCCAGCAGTGATATTGGGCGTCCCTACGAGCAGTACTTC
CASSDIGRPYEQYF
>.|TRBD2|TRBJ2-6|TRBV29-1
TGCAGCGTTGAGAGATTGGGGGGGTCTGGGGCCAACGTCCTGACTTTC
CSVERLGGSGANVLTF
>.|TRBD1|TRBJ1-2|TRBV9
TGTGCCAGCAGCCCCCATCGGACAGGGCTCCCCTATGGCTACACCTTC
CASSPHRTGLPYGYTF
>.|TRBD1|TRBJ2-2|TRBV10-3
TGTGCCATCACAGGGGGTGGGCGAAACACCGGGGAGCTGTTTTTT
CAITGGGRNTGELFF
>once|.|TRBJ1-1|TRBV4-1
TGCGCCAGCAGCCAAACAGCGAACACTGAAGCTTTCTTT
CASSQTANTEAFF
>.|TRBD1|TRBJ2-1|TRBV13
TGTGCCAGCAGCTCCAGCCCCCGGGACAGCAATGAGCAGTTCTTC
CASSSSPRDSNEQFF
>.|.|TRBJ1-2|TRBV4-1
TGCGCCAGCAGCCCGGGGGGTTCCCCCTATGGCTACACCTTC
CASSPGGSPYGYTF
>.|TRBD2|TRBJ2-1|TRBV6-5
TGTGCCAGCAGTTACCTACTAGCGGGAGTAGACGATGAGCAGTTCTTC
CASSYLLAGVDDEQFF
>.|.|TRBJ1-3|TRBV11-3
TGTGCCAGCAGCCTGGGCACCTCCTCTGGAAACACCATATATTTT
CASSLGTSSGNTIYF
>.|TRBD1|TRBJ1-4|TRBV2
TGTGCCACCAAGGGGGCTGTTTCCCTAAAACTGTTTTTT
CATKGAVSLKLFF
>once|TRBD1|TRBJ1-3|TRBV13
TGTGCCAGCAGCCTCAGACAGGGGAAGTCTGGAAACAATATATATTTT
CASSLRQGKSGNNIYF
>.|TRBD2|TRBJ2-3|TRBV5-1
TGCGCCAGCAGCTTGGCCTGGGCGGGAGGAAGCACAGATACGCAGTATTTT
CASSLAWAGGSTDTQYF
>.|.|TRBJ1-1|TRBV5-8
TGTGCCAGCATCTCGGGGTCGTTCGGGGGCACTGAAGCTTTCTTT
CASISGSFGGTEAFF
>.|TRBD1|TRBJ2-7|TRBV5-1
TGCGCCAGCAGCTCGCCCTTAGCAGGGGGCTATCCCTACGAGCAGTACTTC
CASSSPLAGGYPYEQYF
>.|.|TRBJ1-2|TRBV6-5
TGTGCCAGCAGACCGCGTAACTATGGCTACACCTTC
CASRPRNYGYTF
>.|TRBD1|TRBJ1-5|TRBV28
TGTGCCAGCAGCCTCGACAGGGGTGGCTTTCAGCCCCAGCATTTT
CASSLDRGGFQPQHF
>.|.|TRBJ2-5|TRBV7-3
TGTGCCAGCAGCTTGAACCCAGGGGTCCAAGAGACCCAGTACTTC
CASSLNPGVQETQYF
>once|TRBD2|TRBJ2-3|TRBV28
TGTGCCAGCGAACGAGCGGGAGGGCCCACAGATACGCAGTATTTT
CASERAGGPTDTQYF
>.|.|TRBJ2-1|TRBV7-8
TGTGCCAGCAGCCGGACTTCCTACAATGAGCAGTTCTTC
CASSRTSYNEQFF
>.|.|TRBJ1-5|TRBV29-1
TGCAGCGTTGTTCAAGAGGGCCGCGTAGGTCAGCCCCAGCATTTT
CSVVQEGRVGQPQHF
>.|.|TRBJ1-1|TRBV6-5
TGTGCCAGCACCCATGGGGAGATAGCTTTCTTT
CASTHGEIAFF
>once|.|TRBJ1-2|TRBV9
TGTGCCAGCAGCGGGGCCGATGGCTACACCTTC
CASSGADGYTF
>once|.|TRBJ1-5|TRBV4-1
TGCGCCAGCAGCCAAGTCTCACAGCACAATCAGCCCCAGCATTTT
CASSQVSQHNQPQHF